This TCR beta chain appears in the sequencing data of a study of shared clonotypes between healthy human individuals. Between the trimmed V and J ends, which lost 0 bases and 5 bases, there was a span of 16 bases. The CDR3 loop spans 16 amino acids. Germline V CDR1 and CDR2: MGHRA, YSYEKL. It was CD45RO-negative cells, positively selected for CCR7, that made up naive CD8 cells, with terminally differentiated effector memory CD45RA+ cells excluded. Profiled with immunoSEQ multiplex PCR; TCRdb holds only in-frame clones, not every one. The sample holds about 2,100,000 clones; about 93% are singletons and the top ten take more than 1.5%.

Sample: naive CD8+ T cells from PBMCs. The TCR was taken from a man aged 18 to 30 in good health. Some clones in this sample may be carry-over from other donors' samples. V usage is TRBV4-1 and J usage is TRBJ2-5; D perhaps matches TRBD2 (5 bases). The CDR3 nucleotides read TGCGCCAGCAGCCAAGATCTCAGAAATATAGCGGAGACCCAGTACTTC. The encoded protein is CASSQDLRNIAETQYF.